This T cell receptor beta chain was identified in a study of T-cell memory formation after mild COVID-19. Study-wide results and limits: Shrinking CD4+ clones resided mostly in CM and EM, and CD8+ ones in EMRA. Among clones peaking at day 37 in the second wave, SARS-CoV-2 specificity remained unconfirmed. Day 15 to 85 contracting clones showed balanced CD4/CD8; day 15 to 37 expanders favored CD4+.

TCRdb re-called the 5' RACE reads through MiXCR, storing one row per CDR3 protein. This table has 300,000 to 350,000 distinct CDR3 sequences, 10% to 15% appearing once. This clonotype appeared many times. What it binds is unknown. The CDR3 is 16 amino acids. The germline V gene encodes CDR1 KGHSH and CDR2 LQKENI. V lost 3 bases and J lost 7, with 18 bases in between. The TCR sequence derives from a man between 18 and 35 years old who had mild COVID-19 (a few samples of this study predate the infection). Cell type and time point are not known. Material for sequencing was PBMCs or a T cell subset sorted from them (not recorded which). The gene calls are TRBV18 and TRBJ2-2; maybe TRBD2 (5 bases). CDR3 protein: CASSPPSGYGGGELFF. The CDR3 DNA sequence: TGTGCCAGCTCACCCCCGAGCGGCTACGGAGGCGGGGAGCTGTTTTTT.